The 10 T cell receptor beta chains listed next were all sequenced from one sample in a study of blood T cell repertoires in COVID-19. The protocol was immunoSEQ multiplex PCR, while the TCRdb copy is restricted to in-frame clones and leaves out a portion. The sample yields some 70,000 clones, 70% to 85% seen once. Sequences were obtained from peripheral blood. These receptors were taken from a woman in her fifties or sixties with acute or convalescent COVID-19.

V gene TRBV29-1 combines with J gene TRBJ1-1; D not certain. The CDR3 extends over 11 amino acids. V dropped 4 bases and J dropped 2 bases, with 5 bases sitting between them. Germline V gives CDR1 SQVTM, CDR2 ANQGSEA. CDR3 sequence: CSVGSNTEAFF. In nucleotides, the CDR3 is TGCAGCGTTGGTAGCAACACTGAAGCTTTCTTT. The full variable domain, completed using reference TRBV29-1 and TRBJ1-1, is SAVISQKPSRDICQRGTSLTIQCQVDSQVTMMFWYRQQPGQSLTLIATANQGSEATYESGFVIDKFPISRPNLTFSTLTVSNMSPEDSSIYLCSVGSNTEAFFGQGTRLTVV.

The chain recombines TRBV6-5 with TRBJ2-1; D is ambiguous. Germline loops: CDR1 MNHEY, CDR2 SVGAGI. Trimming pared 5 bases from V and 4 bases from J, leaving 15 bases between. The CDR3 loop spans 15 amino acids. CDR3 sequence: CASSRLAVPYNEQFF. In DNA form, the CDR3 reads TGTGCCAGCAGTAGATTAGCTGTACCTTACAATGAGCAGTTCTTC.

This clone was counted between two and nine times. The chain is built from TRBV19 and TRBJ2-7, with TRBD2 matching over 11 bases. Germline assignment: CDR1 LNHDA and CDR2 SQIVND (reference sequence). Trimming cost V 4 bases and J 7 bases; bases outside gene matches: 9. The CDR3 extends over 15 amino acids. The CDR3 DNA is TGTGCCAGTAGTAGAAAGGGACTAGCGGAGCGAGAGCAGTACTTC. Amino acid sequence: CASSRKGLAEREQYF. Complete variable domain (other parts from reference TRBV19 and TRBJ2-7): DGGITQSPKYLFRKEGQNVTLSCEQNLNHDAMYWYRQDPGQGLRLIYYSQIVNDFQKGDIAEGYSVSREKKESFPLTVTSAQKNPTAFYLCASSRKGLAEREQYFGPGTRLTVT.

The chain uses TRBV6-5 and TRBJ1-6; a weak D match, TRBD1 (6 bases). Germline V lookup: CDR1 MNHEY, CDR2 SVGAGI. The CDR3 has 14 amino acids. Trimming stripped 2 bases from V and 10 bases from J, with 12 bases between. The CDR3 DNA is TGTGCCAGCAGTTACGGGGGGGCTCGGTCACCCCTCCACTTT. Protein sequence: CASSYGGARSPLHF.

This chain uses TRBV15 with TRBJ1-4; 7 positions agree with TRBD1. Unmatched junction bases numbered 4, after V lost 8 bases and J lost 4 bases. CDR1 and CDR2 from the germline V gene are LNHNV and YYDKDF (reference sequence). The CDR3 loop spans 13 amino acids. The CDR3 is CATSDRRNEKLFF. The CDR3 DNA follows: TGTGCCACCTCGGACAGGCGTAATGAAAAACTGTTTTTT.

This clone occurred many times. Other nucleotide sequences in the sample specify the same CDR3. The V call is TRBV27, the J call TRBJ2-2, with a weak D call TRBD1 (6 bases). Trimming took off 2 bases at V and 2 bases at J, with 9 bases between the two ends. CDR1 and CDR2 (germline): MNHEY, SMNVEV (reference sequence). This CDR3 is built from 15 residues. The CDR3 coding sequence is TGTGCCAGCAGTTTAAGGACAGCCAACACCGGGGAGCTGTTTTTT. It encodes CASSLRTANTGELFF.

This clone was detected a few times. The DNA for the CDR3 is TGTGCCAGCAGCCAAGTCCAGTTTGCCCAGCATTTT. This translates into CASSQVQFAQHF. J is TRBJ1-5 and V is TRBV16, with unresolved D. Trimming cost V 2 bases and J 11 bases, with 10 bases left between them. In germline, CDR1 is KGHSY, CDR2 FQNENV. The CDR3 has 12 residues. The complete variable domain, with remaining parts taken from reference TRBV16 and TRBJ1-5, reads GEEVAQTPKHLVRGEGQKAKLYCAPIKGHSYVFWYQQVLKNEFKFLISFQNENVFDETGMPKERFSAKCLPNSPCSLEIQATKLEDSAVYFCASSQVQFAQHFGDGTRLSIL.

V usage is TRBV7-9 and J usage is TRBJ2-7; D possibly corresponds to TRBD2 (6 bases). This CDR3 comprises 15 residues. The V end lost 5 bases, the J end lost 3 bases, and 17 bases lay between the germline ends. Germline V gene data show CDR1 as SEHNR and CDR2 as FQNEAQ (reference sequence). For the CDR3, the DNA is TGTGCCAGCAGCCCCCGGGACTTTAAGCTCTACGAGCAGTACTTC. Protein product: CASSPRDFKLYEQYF.

Here the CDR3 reads CASSYGLAAGNEQFF. In DNA form, the CDR3 reads TGTGCCAGCAGTTACGGGCTAGCGGCCGGCAATGAGCAGTTCTTC. The V and J genes are TRBV6-2 or TRBV6-3 and TRBJ2-1; 7 bases are a match to TRBD2. CDR3 length: 15 amino acids. Germline CDR1 is MNHEY and CDR2 is SVGEGT. With V trimmed by 2 bases and J by 6 bases, 7 bases remained unmatched.

This clone appeared a single time. This rearrangement joins TRBV9 to TRBJ1-1, with 7 bases fitting TRBD1. The CDR3 totals 15 residues. Germline V gene sequence: CDR1 SGDLS, CDR2 YYNGEE. V trimming: 4 bases; J trimming: 3 bases; junction bases outside the gene matches: 9. The chain's CDR3 is CASSRQGDGDTEAFF. In DNA form, the CDR3 reads TGTGCCAGCAGCAGACAGGGTGATGGAGACACTGAAGCTTTCTTT.